These 2 T cell receptor beta chains were all obtained from the same sample, sequenced in a study of shared T cell receptors in the human thymus. Assay used: immunoSEQ multiplex PCR; TCRdb lists only in-frame clones, some missing. Of some 400,000 clones in the sample, roughly 94% are singletons; the top ten hold around 0.018%. The sequenced sample was thymocytes. These receptors originate from a human donor.

This clone was recorded once. This chain joins TRBV7-9 and TRBJ2-5; a weak D match, TRBD2 (6 bases). With 5 bases removed from V and 3 bases from J, the gap between germline ends came to 16 bases. The germline gives CDR1 SEHNR, CDR2 FQNEAQ (reference sequence). CDR3 size: 15 residues. The CDR3 loop reads CASSLFRDLKETQYF. In nucleotides, the CDR3 is TGTGCCAGCAGCCTCTTCCGGGACTTAAAAGAGACCCAGTACTTC.

The count of this clone is one. The chain employs TRBV5-1 and TRBJ2-2; D is perhaps TRBD1 (6 bases). CDR3 size: 15 residues. CDR1 is SGHRS, CDR2 YFSETQ, per germline. V lost 2 bases, J lost 7 bases, and 15 bases lay in between. In DNA, the CDR3 is TGCGCCAGCAGCTTCGAACAGGGTGAGGTCGGGGAGCTGTTTTTT. Its protein is CASSFEQGEVGELFF.